The 20 T cell receptor beta chains below come from one sample, sequenced in a study of Graves' ophthalmopathy and Graves' hyperthyroidism. Researchers took RNA transcripts and amplified TCR beta CDR3 regions from them. RT-PCR in the first round used HTBI primers; a second-round multiplex PCR followed. TCRdb passed the multiplex PCR reads through MiXCR, listing each CDR3 protein once. The sample holds about 700,000 distinct CDR3 sequences, about 40% seen once. Sequenced material: peripheral blood. The receptors derive from an adult man with Graves' ophthalmopathy.

The CDR3 DNA sequence: TGCAGCGTTGAAGATGTGAAGGGGGCTCCGTATAGCTACACCTTC. As protein: CSVEDVKGAPYSYTF. The genes are TRBV29-1 and TRBJ1-2; 7 nucleotides align to TRBD1. J was trimmed by 9 bases and V by 0 bases; bases with no gene match: 13. The CDR3 consists of 15 residues. CDR1 is SQVTM, CDR2 ANQGSEA, per germline.

This clonotype was counted at least ten times. The chain has TRBV2 and TRBJ1-4; TRBD1 matches at 8 bases. Trimming at V came to 7 bases and at J to 10 bases, leaving 8 bases not matched to a gene. Per the germline V gene, CDR1 is SNHLY and CDR2 is FYNNEI. This CDR3 is built from 13 residues. CDR3 protein: CASTQGQGGKLFF. The CDR3 nucleotides are TGTGCCAGCACCCAAGGACAGGGAGGAAAACTGTTTTTT.

Ten or more counts support this clonotype. This rearrangement joins TRBV29-1 to TRBJ1-1; the D is unclear. Germline-derived CDR1 and CDR2 are SQVTM and ANQGSEA. The CDR3 runs to 13 residues. Deletions cut 2 bases from V and 1 base from J, with 8 bases between. CDR3 in amino acids: CSVELTENTEAFF. The CDR3, as DNA: TGCAGCGTTGAACTGACGGAGAACACTGAAGCTTTCTTT. The full variable domain, in which reference TRBV29-1 and TRBJ1-1 provide the parts outside the CDR3, is SAVISQKPSRDICQRGTSLTIQCQVDSQVTMMFWYRQQPGQSLTLIATANQGSEATYESGFVIDKFPISRPNLTFSTLTVSNMSPEDSSIYLCSVELTENTEAFFGQGTRLTVV.

Concerning this clonotype: A clone one base away is much larger, so this may be a read error. The chain carries TRBV10-3 and TRBJ1-2, with D perhaps matching TRBD1 (5 bases). The CDR3 has 15 residues. Germline V gives CDR1 ENHRY, CDR2 SYGVKD. This CDR3 reads CASSDPADGHFGYTF. In DNA form, the CDR3 reads TGTGCCAGCAGTGACCCGGCCGACGGACACTTTGGCTACACCTTC.

A note on this clonotype: This may come from a read error, since a much larger clone is one base off. This CDR3 is missing its conserved last phenylalanine or tryptophan, likely due to a read error. The CDR3 coding sequence is TGCAGTGCTAGCCAGGGAGACGAGCAGTACCTC. This codes for CSASQGDEQYL. This chain joins TRBV20-1 and TRBJ2-7, with D possibly being TRBD1 or TRBD2 (5 bases each). Germline loops: CDR1 DFQATT, CDR2 SNEGSKA (reference sequence). This CDR3 contains 11 residues. The ends were cut back, 3 bases at V and 5 bases at J, with 8 bases in the middle.

This clonotype has just one count. This clone may be a read error of a much larger clone one base away. The chain employs TRBV5-1 and TRBJ1-1; no clear D gene. This CDR3 has 13 amino acids. CDR1 is SGHRS, CDR2 YFSETQ, per germline. The chain's CDR3 is CTSSSILNTEAFF. The CDR3 DNA sequence: TGCACCAGCAGCTCTATACTGAACACTGAAGCTTTCTTT.

V is TRBV10-3 and J is TRBJ1-2; D is perhaps TRBD1 (5 bases). Germline CDR1 is ENHRY and CDR2 is SYGVKD. This CDR3 has 13 amino acids. The V end was cut by 7 bases, the J end by 2 bases, with 11 bases between. As DNA, the CDR3 is TGTGCCATCAAACAGGAAGACAACTATGGCTACACCTTC. Amino acid sequence: CAIKQEDNYGYTF.

The J gene is TRBJ2-5, the V gene TRBV10-1, with no clear D. The CDR3 spans 13 residues. Between the trimmed V and J ends, which lost 6 bases and 5 bases, there was a span of 13 bases. The germline CDR1 and CDR2 sequences are WNHNN and SYGVQD (reference sequence). CDR3 sequence: CASRFKEGETQYF. The DNA of the CDR3 is TGCGCCAGCAGATTTAAAGAAGGGGAGACCCAGTACTTC.

In regard to this clonotype: One base away lies a much larger clone, so this may be a sequencing read error. The genes are TRBV10-3 and TRBJ1-1; the D gene could be TRBD1 or TRBD2 (6 bases each). Judging by the DNA end, TRBJ2-2 fits better; the J call may be wrong. The V gene's germline CDR1 is ENHRY and CDR2 SYGVKD. This CDR3 is 13 amino acids long. CDR3 sequence (DNA): TGTGCCATCAGGGGGGCGGGAAACGGGGATCTGTTTTTT. It translates to CAIRGAGNGDLFF.

This clonotype was seen a few times. The chain joins TRBV29-1 to TRBJ2-3; TRBD1 aligns across 7 bases. Germline assignment: CDR1 SQVTM and CDR2 ANQGSEA. V lost 6 bases and J lost 3; bases outside the gene matches: 9. The CDR3 totals 14 residues. The CDR3 sequence is CSVTTGTATDTQYF. The CDR3 DNA sequence: TGCAGCGTGACGACCGGGACAGCAACAGATACGCAGTATTTT.

J is TRBJ1-2 and V is TRBV6-6; D perhaps matches TRBD1 (6 bases). This CDR3 contains 16 residues. Trimming stripped 4 bases from V and 2 bases from J, with 17 bases between. CDR1 is MNHNY and CDR2 is SVGAGI in the germline V gene (reference sequence). The CDR3 reads CASSLVGGRENYGYTF. The DNA for the CDR3 is TGTGCCAGCAGTTTGGTAGGGGGACGAGAGAACTATGGCTACACCTTC.

Ten or more counts support this clonotype. This rearrangement joins TRBV7-9 to TRBJ1-2; possible D gene TRBD1, 6 bases. The CDR3 has 15 residues. Trimming took off 1 base at V and 6 bases at J, with 15 bases between the two ends. The V gene's germline CDR1 is SEHNR and CDR2 FQNEAQ (reference sequence). DNA for the CDR3: TGTGCCAGCAGCTTAGGAGGAGGCTCAGGGGATGGCTACACCTTC. It specifies CASSLGGGSGDGYTF.

This clonotype came up many times. This rearrangement joins TRBV9 to TRBJ1-2, with D tentatively TRBD1 (5 bases). Trimming cost V 0 bases and J 4 bases, with 10 bases left between them. The CDR3 has 14 amino acids. CDR1 and CDR2 (germline): SGDLS, YYNGEE. The CDR3 loop is CASSVDQGPYGYTF. In nucleotides, the CDR3 is TGTGCCAGCAGCGTAGACCAGGGACCCTATGGCTACACCTTC.

Concerning this clonotype itself: Just one base apart from a much larger clone, this may be a read error. This chain links TRBV7-9 with TRBJ2-7, with D perhaps given as TRBD1 or TRBD2 (5 bases each). The V end lost 5 bases, the J end lost 0 bases, and 11 bases lay between the germline ends. This CDR3 region has 14 residues. The germline gives CDR1 SEHNR, CDR2 FQNEAQ (reference sequence). The CDR3 spells CASSPRDLSYEQYF. The CDR3 DNA follows: TGTGCCAGCAGCCCCCGGGACCTCTCCTACGAGCAGTACTTC.

This clonotype was seen only a few times. V usage is TRBV6-2 or TRBV6-3 and J usage is TRBJ2-5, with TRBD1 matching over 7 bases. The CDR3 is made up of 14 amino acids. The trim removed 5 bases at V and 4 bases at J, leaving 7 bases unmatched. The V gene's germline CDR1 is MNHEY and CDR2 SVGEGT. The CDR3 nucleotides are TGTGCCAGCAGTGAATACCCAGGGGGAGAGACCCAGTACTTC. The encoded protein is CASSEYPGGETQYF.

CDR3 nucleotide sequence: TGTGCCAGCAGCTTAGTATCGCAAGATACGCAGTATTTT. Protein product: CASSLVSQDTQYF. J is TRBJ2-3 and V is TRBV11-2; no definite D call. This CDR3 has 13 amino acids. Trimming removed 1 base from V and 5 bases from J, with 7 bases in between. Germline loops: CDR1 SGHAT, CDR2 FQNNGV.

This chain uses TRBV5-1 with TRBJ2-2, with a tentative D call TRBD2 (6 bases). Germline CDR1 SGHRS, CDR2 YFSETQ. The V end was cut by 2 bases, the J end by 2 bases, with 13 bases between. This CDR3 contains 16 residues. CDR3 loop: CASSFMGLSNTGELFF. As DNA, the CDR3 is TGCGCCAGCAGCTTTATGGGACTGAGTAACACCGGGGAGCTGTTTTTT.

Points on this clonotype: One base away lies a much larger clone, so this may be a sequencing read error. CDR3 sequence reads: CSVPDRSEQYF. As DNA, the CDR3 is TGCAGTGTCCCCGACAGGTCCGAGCAGTACTTC. The chain employs TRBV20-1 and TRBJ2-7, with a weak D call TRBD1 (6 bases). Trimming left V 7 bases short and J 6 bases short, with 13 bases between. Per germline, CDR1 DFQATT and CDR2 SNEGSKA (reference sequence). The CDR3 contains 11 residues.

In this sample, this clonotype turned up many times. This chain links TRBV7-2 with TRBJ1-6; TRBD1 aligns across 11 bases. Trimming cost V 5 bases and J 7 bases; bases outside gene matches: 4. Looked up from germline, CDR1 is SGHTA and CDR2 is FQGNSA. The CDR3 runs 15 residues. Here the CDR3 DNA reads TGTGCCAGCAGCCCGGACAGGGGGCGGAATTCACCCCTCCACTTT. Translated: CASSPDRGRNSPLHF.

Ten or more counts support this clonotype. The chain links TRBV19 to TRBJ1-4, with no clear D. The V end lost 7 bases, the J end lost 2 bases, and 11 bases lay between the germline ends. This CDR3 spans 14 amino acids. Germline V gene lookup returns CDR1 LNHDA and CDR2 SQIVND (reference sequence). CDR3 bases: TGTGCCAGTAACCGCCCGGGGACTAATGAAAAACTGTTTTTT. It is translated as CASNRPGTNEKLFF.